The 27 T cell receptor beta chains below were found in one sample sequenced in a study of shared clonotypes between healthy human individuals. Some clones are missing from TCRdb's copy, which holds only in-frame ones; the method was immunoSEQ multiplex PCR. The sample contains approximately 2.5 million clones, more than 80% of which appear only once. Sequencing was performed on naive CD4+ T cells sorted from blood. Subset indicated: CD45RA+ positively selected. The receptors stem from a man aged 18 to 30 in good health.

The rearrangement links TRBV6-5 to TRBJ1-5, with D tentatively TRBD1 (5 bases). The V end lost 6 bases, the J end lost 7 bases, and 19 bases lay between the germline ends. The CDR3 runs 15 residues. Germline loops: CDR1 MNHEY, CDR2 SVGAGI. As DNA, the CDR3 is TGTGCCAGCAGGCCCCGGCAGGGTTCGATCCAGCCCCAGCATTTT. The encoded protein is CASRPRQGSIQPQHF.

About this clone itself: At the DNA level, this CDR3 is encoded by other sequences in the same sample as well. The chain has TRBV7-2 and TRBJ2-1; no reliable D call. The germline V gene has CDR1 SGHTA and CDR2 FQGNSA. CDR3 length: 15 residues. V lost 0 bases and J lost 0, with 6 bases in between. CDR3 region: CASSLAVPSYNEQFF. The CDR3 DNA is TGTGCCAGCAGCTTAGCGGTCCCCTCCTACAATGAGCAGTTCTTC. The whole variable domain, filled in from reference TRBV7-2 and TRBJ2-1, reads GAGVSQSPSNKVTEKGKDVELRCDPISGHTALYWYRQSLGQGLEFLIYFQGNSAPDKSGLPSDRFSAERTGGSVSTLTIQRTQQEDSAVYLCASSLAVPSYNEQFFGPGTRLTVL.

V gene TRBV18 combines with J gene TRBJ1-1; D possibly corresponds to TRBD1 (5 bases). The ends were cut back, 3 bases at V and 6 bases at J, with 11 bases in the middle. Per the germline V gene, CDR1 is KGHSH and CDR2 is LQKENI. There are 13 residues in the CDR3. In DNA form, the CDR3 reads TGTGCCAGCTCACCTATCTGGGGGGCTGAAGCTTTCTTT. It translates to CASSPIWGAEAFF.

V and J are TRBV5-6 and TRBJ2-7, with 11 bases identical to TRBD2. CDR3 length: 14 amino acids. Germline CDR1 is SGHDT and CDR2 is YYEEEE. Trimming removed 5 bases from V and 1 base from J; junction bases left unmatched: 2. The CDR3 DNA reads TGTGCCAGCAGGACTAGCGGGAAGTCCTACGAGCAGTACTTC. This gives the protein CASRTSGKSYEQYF.

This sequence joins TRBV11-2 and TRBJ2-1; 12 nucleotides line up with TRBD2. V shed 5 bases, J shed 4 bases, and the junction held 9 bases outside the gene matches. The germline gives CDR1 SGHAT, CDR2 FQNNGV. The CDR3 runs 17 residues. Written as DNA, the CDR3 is TGTGCCAGCAGCCGTGGACTAGCGGGAACCTTGTACAATGAGCAGTTCTTC. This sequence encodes CASSRGLAGTLYNEQFF.

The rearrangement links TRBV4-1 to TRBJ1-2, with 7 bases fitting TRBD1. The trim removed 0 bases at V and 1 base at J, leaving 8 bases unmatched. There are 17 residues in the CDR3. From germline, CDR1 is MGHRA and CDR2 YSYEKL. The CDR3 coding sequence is TGCGCCAGCAGCCAAGAGACAGGGAGTCCAGATAACTATGGCTACACCTTC. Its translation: CASSQETGSPDNYGYTF.

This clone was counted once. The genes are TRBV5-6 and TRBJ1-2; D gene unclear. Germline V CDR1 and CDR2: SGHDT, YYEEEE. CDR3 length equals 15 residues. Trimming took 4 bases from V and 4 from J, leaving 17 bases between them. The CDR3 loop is CASSPLDSLPYGYTF. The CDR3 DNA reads TGTGCCAGCAGCCCCTTGGACTCCCTTCCCTATGGCTACACCTTC.

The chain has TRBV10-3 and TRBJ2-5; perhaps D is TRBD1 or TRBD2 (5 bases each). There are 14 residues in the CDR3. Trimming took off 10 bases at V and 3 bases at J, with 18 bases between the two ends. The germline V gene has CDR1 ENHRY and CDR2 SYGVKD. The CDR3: CASRVDAGEETQYF. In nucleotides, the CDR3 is TGTGCCAGCAGGGTCGATGCGGGTGAAGAGACCCAGTACTTC.

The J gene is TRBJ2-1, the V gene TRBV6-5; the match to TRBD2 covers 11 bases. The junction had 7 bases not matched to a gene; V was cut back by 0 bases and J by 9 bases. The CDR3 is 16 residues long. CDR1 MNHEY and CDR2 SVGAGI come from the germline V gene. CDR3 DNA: TGTGCCAGCAGTTACTCCACTAGCGGGAGTCCGGGTGAGCAGTTCTTC. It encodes CASSYSTSGSPGEQFF.

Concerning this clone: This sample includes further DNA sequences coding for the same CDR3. The CDR3: CASSLRTGGETQYF. The DNA for the CDR3 is TGTGCCAGCAGCTTAAGGACAGGGGGCGAGACCCAGTACTTC. This chain connects TRBV7-9 to TRBJ2-5, with 11 bases aligning to TRBD1. From germline, CDR1 is SEHNR and CDR2 FQNEAQ (reference sequence). This CDR3 spans 14 amino acids. The J segment lost 5 bases and the V segment lost 2 bases, leaving 1 base of the junction unmatched.

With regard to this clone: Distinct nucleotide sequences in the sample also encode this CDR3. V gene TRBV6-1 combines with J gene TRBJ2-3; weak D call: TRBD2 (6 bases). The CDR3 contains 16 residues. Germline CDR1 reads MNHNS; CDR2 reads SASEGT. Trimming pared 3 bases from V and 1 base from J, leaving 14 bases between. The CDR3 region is CASSEVGGWGTDTQYF. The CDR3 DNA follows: TGTGCCAGCAGTGAGGTCGGGGGATGGGGCACAGATACGCAGTATTTT.

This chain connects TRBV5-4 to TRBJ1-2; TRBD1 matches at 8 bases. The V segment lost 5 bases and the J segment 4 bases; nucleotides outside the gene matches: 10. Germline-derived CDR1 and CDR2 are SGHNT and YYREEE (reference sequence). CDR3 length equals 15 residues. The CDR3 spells CASRTQTGEIYGYTF. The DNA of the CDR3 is TGTGCCAGCAGAACCCAGACAGGGGAAATCTATGGCTACACCTTC.

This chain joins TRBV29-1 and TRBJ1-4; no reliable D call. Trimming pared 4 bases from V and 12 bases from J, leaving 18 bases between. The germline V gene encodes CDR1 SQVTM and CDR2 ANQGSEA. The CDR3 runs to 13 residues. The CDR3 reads CSVVGSPYGELFF. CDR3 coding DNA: TGCAGCGTTGTAGGGTCCCCCTATGGGGAACTGTTTTTT.

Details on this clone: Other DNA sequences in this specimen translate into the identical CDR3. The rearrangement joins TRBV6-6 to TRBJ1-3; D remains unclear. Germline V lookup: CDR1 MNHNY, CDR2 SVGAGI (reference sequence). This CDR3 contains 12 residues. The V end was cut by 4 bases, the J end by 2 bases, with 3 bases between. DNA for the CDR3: TGTGCCAGCAGTTCGACTGGAAACACCATATATTTT. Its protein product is CASSSTGNTIYF.

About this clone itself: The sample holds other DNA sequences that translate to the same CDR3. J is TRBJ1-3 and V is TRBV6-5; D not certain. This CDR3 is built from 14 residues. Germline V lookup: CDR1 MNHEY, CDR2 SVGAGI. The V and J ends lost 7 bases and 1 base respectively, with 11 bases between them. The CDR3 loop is CASTPDSSGNTIYF. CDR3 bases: TGTGCCAGCACCCCGGACTCTTCTGGAAACACCATATATTTT.

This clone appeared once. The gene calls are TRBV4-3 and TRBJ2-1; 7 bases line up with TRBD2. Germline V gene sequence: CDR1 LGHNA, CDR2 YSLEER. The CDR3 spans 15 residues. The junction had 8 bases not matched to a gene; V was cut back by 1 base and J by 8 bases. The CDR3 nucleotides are TGCGCCAGCAGCCAAGTGGGGGAGGGTTTTTATGAGCAGTTCTTC. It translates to CASSQVGEGFYEQFF.

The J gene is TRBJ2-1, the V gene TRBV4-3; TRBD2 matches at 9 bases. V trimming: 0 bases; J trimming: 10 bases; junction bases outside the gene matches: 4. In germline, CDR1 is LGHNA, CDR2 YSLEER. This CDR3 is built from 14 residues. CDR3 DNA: TGCGCCAGCAGCCAAGAAATTAGCGGGGGCGAGCAGTTCTTC. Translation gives CASSQEISGGEQFF.

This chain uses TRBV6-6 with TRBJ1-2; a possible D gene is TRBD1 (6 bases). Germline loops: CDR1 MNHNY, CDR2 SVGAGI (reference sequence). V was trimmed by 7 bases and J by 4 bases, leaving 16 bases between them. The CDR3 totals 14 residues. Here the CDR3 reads CASTEGEGAYGYTF. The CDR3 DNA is TGTGCCAGCACTGAGGGGGAGGGTGCCTATGGCTACACCTTC.

The CDR3, as DNA: TGTGCCTGGAGTGTACCGGGGTCCGAGCAGTACTTC. Protein product: CAWSVPGSEQYF. This chain links TRBV30 with TRBJ2-7; TRBD2 might be the D (5 bases). The CDR3 is 12 amino acids. Trimming removed 0 bases at V and 6 bases at J, with 9 bases between. Germline CDR1 reads GTSNPN; CDR2 reads SVGIG (reference sequence).

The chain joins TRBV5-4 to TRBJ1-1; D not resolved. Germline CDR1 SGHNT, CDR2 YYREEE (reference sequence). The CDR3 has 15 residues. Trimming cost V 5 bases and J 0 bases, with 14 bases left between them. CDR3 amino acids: CASSGGNSMNTEAFF. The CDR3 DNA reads TGTGCCAGCAGTGGTGGTAACAGCATGAACACTGAAGCTTTCTTT.

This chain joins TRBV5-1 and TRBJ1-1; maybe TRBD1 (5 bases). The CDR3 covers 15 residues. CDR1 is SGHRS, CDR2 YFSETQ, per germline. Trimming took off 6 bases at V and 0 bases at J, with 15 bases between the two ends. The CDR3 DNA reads TGCGCCAGCAACGAATTGGGGCAGCTGAACACTGAAGCTTTCTTT. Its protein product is CASNELGQLNTEAFF.

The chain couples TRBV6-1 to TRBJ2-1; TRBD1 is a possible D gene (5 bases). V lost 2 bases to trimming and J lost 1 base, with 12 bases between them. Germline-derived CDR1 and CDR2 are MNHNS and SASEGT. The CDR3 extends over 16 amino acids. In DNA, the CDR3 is TGTGCCAGCAGTGAATCTAAGGCAGGGTCCTACAATGAGCAGTTCTTC. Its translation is CASSESKAGSYNEQFF.

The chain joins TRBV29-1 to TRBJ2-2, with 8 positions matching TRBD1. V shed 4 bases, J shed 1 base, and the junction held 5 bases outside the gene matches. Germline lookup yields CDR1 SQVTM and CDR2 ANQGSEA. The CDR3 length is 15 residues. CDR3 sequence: CSVVARGLNTGELFF. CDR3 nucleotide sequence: TGCAGCGTTGTCGCCAGGGGGCTGAACACCGGGGAGCTGTTTTTT.

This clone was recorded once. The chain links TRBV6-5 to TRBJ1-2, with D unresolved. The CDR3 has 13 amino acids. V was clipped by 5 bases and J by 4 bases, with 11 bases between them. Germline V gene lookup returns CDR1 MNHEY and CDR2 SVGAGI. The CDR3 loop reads CASSAGRTYGYTF. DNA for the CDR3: TGTGCCAGCAGTGCTGGACGGACCTATGGCTACACCTTC.

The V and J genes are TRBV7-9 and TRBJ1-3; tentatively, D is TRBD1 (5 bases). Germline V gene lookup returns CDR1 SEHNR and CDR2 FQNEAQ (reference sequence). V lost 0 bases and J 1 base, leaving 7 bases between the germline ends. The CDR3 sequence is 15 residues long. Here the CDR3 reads CASSLAGESGNTIYF. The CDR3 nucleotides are TGTGCCAGCAGCTTAGCAGGGGAATCTGGAAACACCATATATTTT.

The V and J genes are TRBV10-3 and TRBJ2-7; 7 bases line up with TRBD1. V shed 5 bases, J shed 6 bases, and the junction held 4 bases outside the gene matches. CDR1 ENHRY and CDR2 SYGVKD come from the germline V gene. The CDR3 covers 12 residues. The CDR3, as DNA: TGTGCCATCAGTCGGACAGGTTCCGAGCAGTACTTC. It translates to CAISRTGSEQYF.

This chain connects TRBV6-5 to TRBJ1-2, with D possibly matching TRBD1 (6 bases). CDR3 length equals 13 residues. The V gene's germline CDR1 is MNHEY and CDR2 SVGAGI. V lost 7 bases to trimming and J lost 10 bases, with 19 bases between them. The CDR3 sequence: CASNQRQDGTYTF. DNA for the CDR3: TGTGCCAGCAACCAGAGACAGGACGGAACCTACACCTTC.